This T cell receptor beta chain was recovered during a study of early T cells in non-severe SARS-CoV-2 infection. The TCR library protocol attached unique molecular identifiers to the individual cDNA molecules. A single record per CDR3 protein comes from TCRdb applying MiXCR to the 5' RACE reads. This repertoire shows 30,000 to 35,000 distinct CDR3 sequences, about 4.6% found once; its top ten account for about 12%. This CDR3 is built from 11 residues. CDR1 and CDR2 from the germline V gene are SGHAT and FQDESV (reference sequence). The V end was cut by 1 base, the J end by 5 bases, with 2 bases between. This clonotype was found many times. What it binds is not known. Study-wide points: Reliance on VDJdb matching favored anti-spike CD8 responses; private and CD4 specificities were missed.

The V and J genes are TRBV11-1 and TRBJ2-5; no definite D call. The sample was whole blood. This clonotype originated in an adult who was a healthcare worker with PCR-confirmed SARS-CoV-2 infection or an uninfected control (not recorded which). CDR3: CASSLGETQYF. The DNA for the CDR3 is TGTGCCAGCAGCTTAGGGGAGACCCAGTACTTC.